These 12 T cell receptor beta chains originate from one sample sequenced in a study of technical replicates of blood from a handful of donors. Some clones are missing from TCRdb's copy, which holds only in-frame ones; the method was immunoSEQ multiplex PCR. In the table there are tens of thousands of clones, around 93% of which are singletons. Material for sequencing was PBMCs. The source of these receptors is a human donor in good health. Some clones in this sample may be carry-over from other donors' samples.

The chain joins TRBV16 to TRBJ1-2; 7 bases agree with TRBD1. The germline V gene encodes CDR1 KGHSY and CDR2 FQNENV. V lost 2 bases, J lost 4 bases, and 4 bases stayed unmatched. The CDR3 loop spans 14 amino acids. The CDR3, as DNA: TGTGCCAGCAGCCAAAGGCAGGGGGGCTATGGCTACACCTTC. Protein: CASSQRQGGYGYTF. Full variable domain (missing parts from reference TRBV16 and TRBJ1-2): GEEVAQTPKHLVRGEGQKAKLYCAPIKGHSYVFWYQQVLKNEFKFLISFQNENVFDETGMPKERFSAKCLPNSPCSLEIQATKLEDSAVYFCASSQRQGGYGYTFGSGTRLTVV.

This chain links TRBV7-2 with TRBJ2-7; 14 nucleotides match TRBD2. CDR1 SGHTA and CDR2 FQGNSA come from the germline V gene. With V trimmed by 5 bases and J by 9 bases, 6 bases remained unmatched. The CDR3 is made up of 14 amino acids. The DNA of the CDR3 is TGTGCCAGCAGCCCGGGACTAGCGGGAGATGTGCAGTACTTC. Translating gives CASSPGLAGDVQYF.

The chain has TRBV7-2 and TRBJ2-2, with 11 nucleotides matching TRBD2. The CDR3 extends over 18 amino acids. Germline CDR1 SGHTA, CDR2 FQGNSA. Trimming cost V 5 bases and J 7 bases; bases outside gene matches: 15. CDR3 DNA sequence: TGTGCCAGCAGCCCAAGCTTATTAGCGGGAGGGCCGGGCGGGGAGCTGTTTTTT. As protein: CASSPSLLAGGPGGELFF. The variable domain in full, with the rest retrieved from reference TRBV7-2 and TRBJ2-2, is GAGVSQSPSNKVTEKGKDVELRCDPISGHTALYWYRQSLGQGLEFLIYFQGNSAPDKSGLPSDRFSAERTGGSVSTLTIQRTQQEDSAVYLCASSPSLLAGGPGGELFFGEGSRLTVL.

V and J are TRBV5-1 and TRBJ2-7; the match to TRBD1 covers 7 bases. V gave up 4 bases and J gave up 6 bases; unmatched junction bases: 13. This CDR3 region has 15 residues. Germline V gene sequence: CDR1 SGHRS, CDR2 YFSETQ. As DNA, the CDR3 is TGCGCCAGCAGCCCCCGACAGGGCTCTGGAGGCGAGCAGTACTTC. As protein: CASSPRQGSGGEQYF.

A single count supports this clone. The chain is built from TRBV29-1 and TRBJ2-7, with 12 bases matching TRBD2. CDR3 length equals 14 residues. V lost 6 bases and J lost 2; bases outside the gene matches: 5. The germline V gene has CDR1 SQVTM and CDR2 ANQGSEA. In DNA, the CDR3 is TGCAGCGTGGGAGGACTAGCGGGGACCTACGAGCAGTACTTC. Amino acids: CSVGGLAGTYEQYF.

This rearrangement joins TRBV25-1 to TRBJ2-3, with D maybe TRBD2 (5 bases). This CDR3 contains 13 residues. V lost 4 bases and J 6 bases, leaving 11 bases between the germline ends. Germline V gene sequence: CDR1 MGHDK, CDR2 SYGVNS. This CDR3 reads CASSVLAYDTQYF. The CDR3 DNA reads TGTGCCAGCAGTGTGCTAGCTTACGATACGCAGTATTTT. Drawing the rest from reference TRBV25-1 and TRBJ2-3, the complete variable domain is EADIYQTPRYLVIGTGKKITLECSQTMGHDKMYWYQQDPGMELHLIHYSYGVNSTEKGDLSSESTVSRIRTEHFPLTLESARPSHTSQYLCASSVLAYDTQYFGPGTRLTVL.

The chain couples TRBV5-4 to TRBJ2-7, with D tentatively TRBD1 (5 bases). The V and J ends lost 1 base and 3 bases respectively, with 11 bases between them. There are 14 residues in the CDR3. Germline V lookup: CDR1 SGHNT, CDR2 YYREEE (reference sequence). This chain's CDR3 is CASSLSTGFYEQYF. The CDR3, as DNA: TGTGCCAGCAGCTTGAGCACAGGATTCTACGAGCAGTACTTC.

V and J are TRBV7-2 and TRBJ1-6; tentative D call: TRBD1 (5 bases). V dropped 5 bases and J dropped 7 bases, with 15 bases sitting between them. The CDR3 extends over 15 amino acids. CDR1 and CDR2 (germline): SGHTA, FQGNSA. The CDR3 DNA reads as TGTGCCAGCAGCGGCCGGGGGGGTGACAATTCACCCCTCCACTTT. It is translated as CASSGRGGDNSPLHF.

The chain is built from TRBV6-6 and TRBJ1-1, with no clear D. Per germline, CDR1 MNHNY and CDR2 SVGAGI (reference sequence). The CDR3 runs 12 residues. V was shortened by 6 bases and J by 2 bases, with 7 bases between the two germline ends. The CDR3 loop is CASRQHNTEAFF. CDR3 bases: TGTGCCAGCAGGCAACACAACACTGAAGCTTTCTTT.

V is TRBV14 and J is TRBJ2-5; 8 bases map to TRBD1. This CDR3 has 16 amino acids. The J segment lost 5 bases and the V segment lost 2 bases, leaving 10 bases of the junction unmatched. CDR1 is SGHDN, CDR2 FVKESK, per germline. This chain's CDR3 is CASSQLPRGRWETQYF. The CDR3 coding sequence is TGTGCCAGCAGCCAATTACCCAGGGGGCGGTGGGAGACCCAGTACTTC.

The chain joins TRBV29-1 to TRBJ2-5, with 11 bases lining up with TRBD1. Germline trimming cut 4 bases from V and 7 bases from J; bases unmatched to any gene: 14. There are 16 residues in the CDR3. Germline V gene data show CDR1 as SQVTM and CDR2 as ANQGSEA. The CDR3 coding sequence is TGCAGCGTTGTAGGGACGGACAGGGGGCCGGCTGTGACCCAGTACTTC. Translating it yields CSVVGTDRGPAVTQYF.

The chain combines TRBV5-6 with TRBJ1-2; TRBD1 matches 8 bases. CDR3 length equals 14 residues. Germline loops: CDR1 SGHDT, CDR2 YYEEEE. V dropped 5 bases and J dropped 5; count of bases not matched to a gene: 8. The CDR3 DNA reads as TGTGCCAGCAGTTTTCGGACAGGGCGATATGGCTACACCTTC. It translates to CASSFRTGRYGYTF.